The 5 T cell receptor beta chains presented below share a single source sample, sequenced in a study of blood T cell repertoires in COVID-19 (TCRdb year 2020). Libraries were built with the immunoSEQ multiplex PCR assay. TCRdb re-hosts the immuneACCESS table, in-frame sequences only. Its copies lack some clones; in the studies checked, an unresolved V gene accounts for under half of them, and the cause for the rest is not known. The sample has some 300,000 clones on record, 85% to 90% of them singletons. The top ten clones comprise roughly a tenth of the sample. The specimen sequenced was PBMCs or T cells enriched from blood (not recorded which). All receptors come from a woman in her twenties or thirties who had recovered from COVID-19.

This chain joins TRBV5-1 and TRBJ1-5; 7 bases are shared with TRBD1. This CDR3 comprises 15 residues. The germline CDR1 and CDR2 sequences are SGHRS and YFSETQ. V dropped 0 bases and J dropped 4; count of bases not matched to a gene: 4. CDR3 nucleotides: TGCGCCAGCAGCTTGGCGACAGGGAGGAATCAGCCCCAGCATTTT. The encoded protein is CASSLATGRNQPQHF.

The chain has TRBV7-2 and TRBJ2-1; TRBD2 matches 10 bases. Trimming cost V 6 bases and J 7 bases; bases outside gene matches: 3. The germline CDR1 and CDR2 sequences are SGHTA and FQGNSA. The CDR3 spans 13 residues. The CDR3 DNA follows: TGTGCCAGCAGAGGGGGACTAGCGAATGAGCAGTTCTTC. It is translated as CASRGGLANEQFF.

The chain combines TRBV5-1 with TRBJ1-1; 7 positions match TRBD1. V lost 3 bases, J lost 1 base, and 3 bases stayed unmatched. The CDR3 runs to 14 residues. Germline loops: CDR1 SGHRS, CDR2 YFSETQ. In DNA form, the CDR3 reads TGCGCCAGCAGCTGGGACAGCACGAACACTGAAGCTTTCTTT. It specifies CASSWDSTNTEAFF.

V gene TRBV18 combines with J gene TRBJ1-6; maybe TRBD1 (6 bases). The CDR3 contains 15 residues. Germline V gene sequence: CDR1 KGHSH, CDR2 LQKENI. The V and J ends lost 2 bases and 9 bases respectively, with 14 bases between them. This chain's CDR3 is CASSPVRRGSSPLHF. The CDR3 region has the DNA TGTGCCAGCTCACCAGTCCGAAGGGGGAGTTCACCCCTCCACTTT.

The gene calls are TRBV7-2 and TRBJ1-5; D ambiguous. The CDR3 covers 16 residues. Trimming removed 1 base at V and 2 bases at J, with 12 bases between. Germline values: CDR1 SGHTA, CDR2 FQGNSA. CDR3: CASSLGVLGGNQPQHF. The CDR3 DNA is TGTGCCAGCAGCTTAGGCGTGTTGGGAGGCAATCAGCCCCAGCATTTT.